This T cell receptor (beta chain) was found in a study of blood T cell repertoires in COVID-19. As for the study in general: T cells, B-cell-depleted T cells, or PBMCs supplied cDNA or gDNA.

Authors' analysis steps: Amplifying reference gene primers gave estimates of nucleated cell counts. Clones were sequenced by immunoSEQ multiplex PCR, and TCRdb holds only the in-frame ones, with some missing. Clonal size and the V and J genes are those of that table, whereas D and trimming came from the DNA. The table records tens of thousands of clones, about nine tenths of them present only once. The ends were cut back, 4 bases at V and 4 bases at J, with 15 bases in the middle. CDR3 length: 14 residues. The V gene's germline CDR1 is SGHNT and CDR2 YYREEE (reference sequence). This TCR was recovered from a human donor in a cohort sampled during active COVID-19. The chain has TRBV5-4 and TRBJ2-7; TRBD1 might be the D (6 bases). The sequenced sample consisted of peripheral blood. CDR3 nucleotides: TGTGCCAGCAGCCCCCGGACAGCGTTTTACGAGCAGTACTTC. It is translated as CASSPRTAFYEQYF.